One sample yielded the 27 T cell receptor beta chains listed below, sequenced in a study of blood T cell repertoires in COVID-19. The table came from immunoSEQ multiplex PCR; TCRdb's copy has only in-frame clones and leaves some out. The table has about 35,000 clones, 88% seen once. Sequencing was carried out using peripheral blood. The origin of the receptors is a human donor in a cohort sampled during active COVID-19.

This clone was found a few times. V and J are TRBV19 and TRBJ2-7; 7 bases fit TRBD1. This CDR3 has 12 residues. V shed 3 bases and J 5 bases; nucleotides not matched to a gene: 1. Germline V CDR1 and CDR2: LNHDA, SQIVND (reference sequence). The CDR3 coding sequence is TGTGCCAGTAGTATGACAGGGAACGAGCAGTACTTC. Translation gives CASSMTGNEQYF.

This chain links TRBV5-1 with TRBJ2-3; 8 positions agree with TRBD2. The CDR3 covers 16 residues. V lost 4 bases, J lost 2 bases, and 9 bases stayed unmatched. The germline V gene has CDR1 SGHRS and CDR2 YFSETQ. Here the CDR3 reads CASSIGLAPVTDTQYF. The CDR3 nucleotides are TGCGCCAGCAGCATCGGACTAGCCCCCGTCACAGATACGCAGTATTTT. Complete variable domain (other parts from reference TRBV5-1 and TRBJ2-3): KAGVTQTPRYLIKTRGQQVTLSCSPISGHRSVSWYQQTPGQGLQFLFEYFSETQRNKGNFPGRFSGRQFSNSRSEMNVSTLELGDSALYLCASSIGLAPVTDTQYFGPGTRLTVL.

The chain joins TRBV7-3 to TRBJ1-6, with 8 bases aligning to TRBD1. V was pared by 4 bases and J by 10 bases, with 6 bases of the junction left unmatched. The CDR3 totals 14 residues. CDR1 is SGHTA and CDR2 is FQGTGA in the germline V gene. The CDR3 is CASSSGTGSSPLHF. DNA for the CDR3: TGTGCCAGCAGCTCCGGGACAGGCTCCTCACCCCTCCACTTT.

The chain couples TRBV5-5 to TRBJ1-5; no clear D. CDR1 is SGHKS, CDR2 YYEKEE, per germline (reference sequence). V lost 0 bases, J lost 0 bases, and 7 bases lay in between. The CDR3 totals 15 residues. This CDR3 reads CASSLDSYSNQPQHF. The CDR3 DNA reads as TGTGCCAGCAGCTTGGACAGCTATAGCAATCAGCCCCAGCATTTT.

The chain couples TRBV7-2 to TRBJ2-2; 10 bases agree with TRBD1. This CDR3 is 15 amino acids long. The germline CDR1 and CDR2 sequences are SGHTA and FQGNSA. V was clipped by 1 base and J by 6 bases; unmatched bases: 2. CDR3 DNA: TGTGCCAGCAGCTTAGGGACAGGGGGTCCCGGGGAGCTGTTTTTT. It specifies CASSLGTGGPGELFF.

This clone occurred once. The rearrangement links TRBV4-3 to TRBJ2-1; 8 bases align to TRBD2. V shed 3 bases, J shed 8 bases, and the junction held 3 bases outside the gene matches. CDR1 and CDR2 from the germline V gene are LGHNA and YSLEER. The CDR3 runs to 13 residues. The CDR3 region is CASSQGLVHEQFF. In DNA, the CDR3 is TGCGCCAGCAGCCAGGGACTAGTTCATGAGCAGTTCTTC.

V usage is TRBV19 and J usage is TRBJ1-2; TRBD1 might be the D (5 bases). V was shortened by 7 bases and J by 4 bases, with 16 bases between the two germline ends. Germline CDR1 reads LNHDA; CDR2 reads SQIVND (reference sequence). The CDR3 consists of 14 residues. The CDR3 is CASTIRSQGYGYTF. The CDR3 DNA follows: TGTGCCAGTACCATAAGGAGTCAGGGCTATGGCTACACCTTC.

The chain has TRBV6-5 and TRBJ1-1, with D unclear. The CDR3 loop spans 12 amino acids. Germline loops: CDR1 MNHEY, CDR2 SVGAGI. Trimming stripped 5 bases from V and 10 bases from J, with 14 bases between. The CDR3: CASSKTANRAFF. Written as DNA, the CDR3 is TGTGCCAGCAGTAAAACGGCCAACAGAGCTTTCTTT.

V and J are TRBV7-9 and TRBJ1-1; maybe TRBD1 (6 bases). The CDR3 has 16 amino acids. Trimming took off 5 bases at V and 1 base at J, with 17 bases between the two ends. Germline-derived CDR1 and CDR2 are SEHNR and FQNEAQ (reference sequence). The CDR3 here is CASSPTPGDTNTEAFF. The CDR3, as DNA: TGTGCCAGCAGCCCTACCCCAGGGGACACGAACACTGAAGCTTTCTTT.

The V and J genes are TRBV6-5 and TRBJ2-3, with D unclear. The CDR3 is made up of 13 amino acids. The V end lost 2 bases, the J end lost 2 bases, and 5 bases lay between the germline ends. Germline-derived CDR1 and CDR2 are MNHEY and SVGAGI. CDR3 in amino acids: CASSYRDTDTQYF. CDR3 sequence (DNA): TGTGCCAGCAGTTACAGAGACACAGATACGCAGTATTTT.

The genes are TRBV3-1 (or the pseudogene TRBV3-2) and TRBJ1-2, with a weak D call TRBD1 (5 bases). Trimming removed 1 base at V and 7 bases at J, with 13 bases between. The CDR3 has 14 amino acids. Germline V gene data show CDR1 as LGHDT and CDR2 as YNNKEL (reference sequence). This CDR3 reads CASSQVPGTGGYTF. CDR3 coding DNA: TGTGCCAGCAGCCAAGTACCCGGGACTGGTGGCTACACCTTC.

The V and J genes are TRBV7-8 and TRBJ2-5; 7 nucleotides agree with TRBD2. Germline lookup yields CDR1 SGHVS and CDR2 FQNEAQ. CDR3 length: 14 residues. The V and J ends lost 5 bases and 2 bases, in that order; junction bases with no gene match: 5. DNA of the CDR3: TGTGCCAGCAGCCCACGGACTAGACAAGAGACCCAGTACTTC. It codes for CASSPRTRQETQYF.

The chain uses TRBV7-2 and TRBJ2-2, with 7 bases identical to TRBD2. V lost 3 bases and J lost 5; bases outside the gene matches: 12. CDR3 length: 17 residues. The germline V gene has CDR1 SGHTA and CDR2 FQGNSA. CDR3 sequence reads: CASSFFSGWSGTGELFF. The CDR3 DNA reads as TGTGCCAGCAGCTTTTTTAGCGGGTGGTCTGGGACCGGGGAGCTGTTTTTT.

CDR3 DNA: TGCAGTGCTACTGACGGGAACACTGAAGCTTTCTTT. Protein: CSATDGNTEAFF. The V call is TRBV20-1, the J call TRBJ1-1; no definite D call. V gave up 4 bases and J gave up 1 base, with 7 bases separating them. Germline V gene sequence: CDR1 DFQATT, CDR2 SNEGSKA (reference sequence). The CDR3 contains 12 residues.

The chain has TRBV5-5 and TRBJ1-1; D is undetermined. CDR1 and CDR2 from the germline V gene are SGHKS and YYEKEE (reference sequence). The CDR3 contains 13 residues. Trimming left V 7 bases short and J 1 base short, with 11 bases between. The CDR3, as DNA: TGTGCCAGCTCAGGTTTGTGGAACACTGAAGCTTTCTTT. It encodes CASSGLWNTEAFF.

The chain has TRBV3-1 (or the pseudogene TRBV3-2) and TRBJ1-4, with D possibly TRBD1 on 6 matching bases. Trimming took off 4 bases at V and 1 base at J, with 16 bases between the two ends. The CDR3 extends over 17 amino acids. Per the germline V gene, CDR1 is LGHDT and CDR2 is YNNKEL (reference sequence). CDR3 DNA: TGTGCCAGCAGCCGCCGACCCGGGGGGCTAACTAATGAAAAACTGTTTTTT. Translated: CASSRRPGGLTNEKLFF.

The gene calls are TRBV28 and TRBJ1-5; 8 bases agree with TRBD1. V shed 5 bases and J 5 bases; nucleotides not matched to a gene: 8. The CDR3 sequence is 15 residues long. CDR1 is MDHEN, CDR2 SYDVKM, per germline. CDR3 residues: CASSGTQGGYQPQHF. The DNA of the CDR3 is TGTGCCAGCAGTGGGACACAGGGGGGATATCAGCCCCAGCATTTT.

The chain couples TRBV4-3 to TRBJ1-3, with a tentative D call TRBD1 (6 bases). Trimming removed 0 bases at V and 4 bases at J, with 10 bases between. In germline, CDR1 is LGHNA, CDR2 YSLEER. The CDR3 runs 15 residues. The CDR3 loop reads CASSQDKGVGNTIYF. DNA of the CDR3: TGCGCCAGCAGCCAAGATAAGGGGGTCGGAAACACCATATATTTT.

This rearrangement joins TRBV3-1 (or the pseudogene TRBV3-2) to TRBJ2-1; 11 bases fit TRBD2. The CDR3 covers 15 residues. Germline loops: CDR1 LGHDT, CDR2 YNNKEL (reference sequence). Trimming took 4 bases from V and 8 from J; bases not matched to a gene: 7. The CDR3 nucleotides read TGTGCCAGCAGCCGTACGGCTAGCGGGAGGTATGAGCAGTTCTTC. This gives the protein CASSRTASGRYEQFF.

The chain combines TRBV10-3 with TRBJ2-7; D perhaps matches TRBD2 (5 bases). Trimming took off 4 bases at V and 3 bases at J, with 10 bases between the two ends. The CDR3 has 13 amino acids. Germline CDR1 ENHRY, CDR2 SYGVKD. CDR3 DNA sequence: TGTGCCATCAGTGTGACCGGGGACTACGAGCAGTACTTC. Its protein is CAISVTGDYEQYF.

The chain uses TRBV5-1 and TRBJ2-1, with D tentatively TRBD1 (5 bases). The germline V gene encodes CDR1 SGHRS and CDR2 YFSETQ. This CDR3 has 14 amino acids. Trimming stripped 0 bases from V and 3 bases from J, with 7 bases between. The CDR3 DNA follows: TGCGCCAGCAGCTTGGTCCAGGGCTACAATGAGCAGTTCTTC. Its translation: CASSLVQGYNEQFF.

This sequence joins TRBV7-9 and TRBJ2-1, with 8 bases identical to TRBD2. From germline, CDR1 is SEHNR and CDR2 FQNEAQ (reference sequence). The CDR3 sequence is 15 residues long. Unmatched junction bases numbered 5, after V lost 5 bases and J lost 2 bases. This CDR3 reads CASSPSGSTYNEQFF. As DNA, the CDR3 is TGTGCCAGCAGCCCCAGCGGGAGTACCTACAATGAGCAGTTCTTC.

This clone was seen once. The chain joins TRBV6-1 to TRBJ1-1, with 7 bases matching TRBD1. The junction had 11 bases not matched to a gene; V was cut back by 5 bases and J by 5 bases. The germline gives CDR1 MNHNS, CDR2 SASEGT. The CDR3 runs to 15 residues. The CDR3 nucleotides read TGTGCCAGCAGTCGGTTCGACAGGGCCAGGACTGAAGCTTTCTTT. It yields the protein CASSRFDRARTEAFF.

The chain combines TRBV6-6 with TRBJ2-2, with TRBD1 matching 7 bases. There are 15 residues in the CDR3. Trimming at V came to 5 bases and at J to 3 bases, leaving 6 bases not matched to a gene. Per germline, CDR1 MNHNY and CDR2 SVGAGI (reference sequence). CDR3 nucleotide sequence: TGTGCCAGCAGTATACGACAGGGCGACACCGGGGAGCTGTTTTTT. It yields the protein CASSIRQGDTGELFF.

V gene TRBV30 combines with J gene TRBJ2-7, with 9 bases fitting TRBD1. The CDR3 contains 15 residues. The germline V gene has CDR1 GTSNPN and CDR2 SVGIG (reference sequence). V shed 0 bases, J shed 4 bases, and the junction held 7 bases outside the gene matches. The CDR3 bases are TGTGCCTGGAGTGTACCGGGACAGGGACCTTACGAGCAGTACTTC. Translating it yields CAWSVPGQGPYEQYF.

This sequence joins TRBV7-3 and TRBJ2-1, with 10 bases fitting TRBD1. Germline V gene data show CDR1 as SGHTA and CDR2 as FQGTGA. The CDR3 totals 18 residues. The ends lost 2 bases at V and 6 bases at J; junction bases unmatched: 13. Written as DNA, the CDR3 is TGTGCCAGCAGCTTAGGGGACAGGGGAAGGTTCGGGGTCAATGAGCAGTTCTTC. This sequence encodes CASSLGDRGRFGVNEQFF.

CDR3 sequence: CASSRLTADFQETQYF. Here the CDR3 DNA reads TGTGCCAGCAGCCGCCTGACTGCGGATTTCCAAGAGACCCAGTACTTC. This chain joins TRBV11-2 and TRBJ2-5; D is unclear. The ends were cut back, 5 bases at V and 1 base at J, with 17 bases in the middle. The CDR3 has 16 amino acids. Per the germline V gene, CDR1 is SGHAT and CDR2 is FQNNGV.